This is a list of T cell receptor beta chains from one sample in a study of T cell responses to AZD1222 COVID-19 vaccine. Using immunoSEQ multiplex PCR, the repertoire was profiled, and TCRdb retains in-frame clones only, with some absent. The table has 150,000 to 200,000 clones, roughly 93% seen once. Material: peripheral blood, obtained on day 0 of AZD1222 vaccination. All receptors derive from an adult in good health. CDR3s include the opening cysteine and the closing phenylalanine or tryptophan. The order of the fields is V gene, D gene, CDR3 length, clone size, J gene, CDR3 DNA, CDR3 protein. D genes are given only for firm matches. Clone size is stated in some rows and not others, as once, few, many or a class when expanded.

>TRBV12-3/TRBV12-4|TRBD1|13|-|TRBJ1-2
TGTGCCACGGGGTCAGGGGGATACTATGGCTACACCTTC
CATGSGGYYGYTF
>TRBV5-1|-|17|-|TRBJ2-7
TGCGCCAGCAGCTTGGCCTATGGGGGGCGTACGTCCTACGAGCAGTACTTC
CASSLAYGGRTSYEQYF
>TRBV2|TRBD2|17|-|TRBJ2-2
TGTGCCAGCAGTGAAGGGACTAGCGGCTTGAACACCGGGGAGCTGTTTTTT
CASSEGTSGLNTGELFF
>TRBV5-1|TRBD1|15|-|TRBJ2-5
TGCGCCAGCAGCGTGACAGGGGCCCCCCAAGAGACCCAGTACTTC
CASSVTGAPQETQYF
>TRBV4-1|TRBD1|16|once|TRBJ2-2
TGCGCCAGCAGCAGTGGGACAGGGGGACTCACCGGGGAGCTGTTTTTT
CASSSGTGGLTGELFF
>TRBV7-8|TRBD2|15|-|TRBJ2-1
TGTGCCAGCAGCTTAGACGCGGGGGGGGCGGATGAGCAGTTCTTC
CASSLDAGGADEQFF
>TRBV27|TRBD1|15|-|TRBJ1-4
TGTGCCAGCAGGGACAGGGGCGGGGGTAATGAAAAACTGTTTTTT
CASRDRGGGNEKLFF
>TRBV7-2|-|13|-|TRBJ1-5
TGTGCCAGCAGCTTAGACGGGGGCCAGCCCCAGCATTTT
CASSLDGGQPQHF
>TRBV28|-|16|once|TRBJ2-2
TGTGCCAGCAGTTTCAGTCGGGGAGAGAACACCGGGGAGCTGTTTTTT
CASSFSRGENTGELFF
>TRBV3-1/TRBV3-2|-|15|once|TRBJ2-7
TGTGCCAGCAGCCAAGACCCCCTCCCCTCCTACGAGCAGTACTTC
CASSQDPLPSYEQYF
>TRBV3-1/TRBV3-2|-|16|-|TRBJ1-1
TGTGCCAGCAGCCCAAACAGGGAGGTGGAGTACACTGAAGCTTTCTTT
CASSPNREVEYTEAFF
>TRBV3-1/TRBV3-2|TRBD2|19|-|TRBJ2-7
TGTGCCAGCAGCCAAGATCGACTAGCGGGAGGGCCAGGCTCCTACGAGCAGTACTTC
CASSQDRLAGGPGSYEQYF
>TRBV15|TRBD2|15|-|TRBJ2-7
TGTGCCACCAGCAGAGAAGGACTAGCGGGAGGGCCCGGGTACTTC
CATSREGLAGGPGYF
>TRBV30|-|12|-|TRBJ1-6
TGTGCCCTTCTGAGACAGGTTTCACCCCTCCACTTT
CALLRQVSPLHF
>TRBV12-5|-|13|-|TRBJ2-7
TGTGCTAGTGGTTCGAGCGGTACGGTCGAGCAGTACTTC
CASGSSGTVEQYF
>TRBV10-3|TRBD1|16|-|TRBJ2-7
TGTGCCATCTCTGACGTGTCGAAAGGGGGCAGCGACGAGCAGTACTTC
CAISDVSKGGSDEQYF
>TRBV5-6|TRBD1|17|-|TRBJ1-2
TGTGCCAGCAGCTTGGGAGGGACAGTCAAACCCCGCAGGGGCTACACCTTC
CASSLGGTVKPRRGYTF
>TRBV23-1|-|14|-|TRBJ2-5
TGCGCCAGCGAGGTGACAATCAATAGGGAGACCCAGTACTTC
CASEVTINRETQYF
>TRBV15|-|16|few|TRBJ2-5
TGTGCCACCAGCTCCAAGCATACAGCTTACGAAGAGACCCAGTACTTC
CATSSKHTAYEETQYF
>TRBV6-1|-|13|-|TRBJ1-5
TGTGCCAGCAGTGAACAGAACAATCAGCCCCAGCATTTT
CASSEQNNQPQHF
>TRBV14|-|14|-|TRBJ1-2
TGTGCCAGCAGCGGTGGACAGACTCTCTATGGCTACACCTTC
CASSGGQTLYGYTF
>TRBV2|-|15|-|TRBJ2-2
TGTGCCAGCAGTGAAAGGACGAGGAACACCGGGGAGCTGTTTTTT
CASSERTRNTGELFF
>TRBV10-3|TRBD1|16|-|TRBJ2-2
TGTGCCATCAGTGATGCCGGGACAGCAAACACCGGGGAGCTGTTTTTT
CAISDAGTANTGELFF
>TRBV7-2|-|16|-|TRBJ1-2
TGTGCCAGCAGCTTATCCCCCCAGAGCCTAGGCTATGGCTACACCTTC
CASSLSPQSLGYGYTF
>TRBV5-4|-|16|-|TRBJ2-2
TGTGCCAGCAGCTGGGGGGCGCAGGTTAACACCGGGGAGCTGTTTTTT
CASSWGAQVNTGELFF
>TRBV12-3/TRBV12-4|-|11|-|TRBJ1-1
TGTGCCAGCAGGTTACTAGGTTCGGCTTTCTTT
CASRLLGSAFF
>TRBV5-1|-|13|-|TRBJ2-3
TGCGCCAGCAGCTTGAGGCAGGCAGATACGCAGTATTTT
CASSLRQADTQYF
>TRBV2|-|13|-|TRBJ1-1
TGTGCCCCACGTCCAGGGAAGAACACTGAAGCTTTCTTT
CAPRPGKNTEAFF
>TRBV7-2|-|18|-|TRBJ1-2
TGTGCCAGCAGCTTAAGTGTTTTTGTGGATTCCCTGTTCTATGGCTACACCTTC
CASSLSVFVDSLFYGYTF
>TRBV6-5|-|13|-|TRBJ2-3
TGTGCCAGCACCGCCGCTGGGGGAGATACGCAGTATTTT
CASTAAGGDTQYF
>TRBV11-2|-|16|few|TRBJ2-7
TGTGCCAGCAGTTTTACTATCGGGACGGTTTCCTACGAGCAGTACTTC
CASSFTIGTVSYEQYF
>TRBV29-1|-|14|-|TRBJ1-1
TGCAGCGTTGAAGAAGCCGGGATCCCCGGGCTCGCTTTCTTT
CSVEEAGIPGLAFF
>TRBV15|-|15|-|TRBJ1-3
TGTGCCACCAGCAGAGGCCCACAAGAGGGAAACACCATATATTTT
CATSRGPQEGNTIYF
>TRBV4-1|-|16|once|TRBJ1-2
TGCGCCAGCAGCCAAGGGCAAGCGCAGTCCTACGGTGGCTACACCTTC
CASSQGQAQSYGGYTF
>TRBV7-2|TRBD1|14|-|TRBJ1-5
TGTGCCAGCAGCTCGCGACAGGGTGGCCAGCCCCAGCATTTT
CASSSRQGGQPQHF
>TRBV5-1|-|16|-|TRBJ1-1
TGCGCCAGCAGCTTCGGCCAAGGCCTTATGAACACTGAAGCTTTCTTT
CASSFGQGLMNTEAFF
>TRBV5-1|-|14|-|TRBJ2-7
TGCGCCAGCACCCCGGGGCCAGATTACTACGAGCAGTACTTC
CASTPGPDYYEQYF
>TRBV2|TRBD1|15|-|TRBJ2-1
TGTGCCAGCATGTTGGAACAGGGGGCGAAATATGAGCAGTTCTTC
CASMLEQGAKYEQFF
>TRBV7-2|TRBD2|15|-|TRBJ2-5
TGTGCCAGCAGCCCGAGGTCGGGGGGTGCGGAGACCCAGTACTTC
CASSPRSGGAETQYF
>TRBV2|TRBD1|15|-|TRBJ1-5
TGTGCCAGCAGAGAACAGGGGGCCATCTCTCAGCCCCAGCATTTT
CASREQGAISQPQHF
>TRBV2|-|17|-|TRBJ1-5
TGTGCCAGCAGTGAAGTGATTGAGGGGTATAGCAATCAGCCCCAGCATTTT
CASSEVIEGYSNQPQHF
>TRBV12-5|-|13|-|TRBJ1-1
TGTGCTAGTGGTTTGACGCCCGGCGGGGAAGCTTTCTTT
CASGLTPGGEAFF
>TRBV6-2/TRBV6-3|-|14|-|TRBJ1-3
TGTGCCAGCAGTTACTCGATACTAGGAAACACCATATATTTT
CASSYSILGNTIYF
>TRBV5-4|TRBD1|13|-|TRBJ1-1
TGTGCCAGCAGCCCTACAGGGGGACTGGAAGCTTTCTTT
CASSPTGGLEAFF
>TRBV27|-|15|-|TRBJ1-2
TGTGCCAGCAGTCCCCTTGGGGGGACACTCTATGGCTACACCTTC
CASSPLGGTLYGYTF